This T cell receptor beta chain was sequenced during a study of beta chain features in type 1 diabetes. Study-level points and caveats: With patients and controls alike, PCR might favor shorter templates to an equal degree. In every one of the four CD4+ subsets, TCRB CDR3s were moderately but significantly shorter in Type 1 diabetes patients. Sampled from patients, naive, central memory and Treg TCRB repertoires appeared more similar than those sampled from healthy donors.

Of the isolated RNA, all was reverse transcribed, and so the sequenced material was expressed TCRB transcripts. Measured with immunoSEQ multiplex PCR; TCRdb has only the in-frame clones, and not every one. This table has some 350,000 clones, about 14% appearing once. Based on CD45RO/CCR7/CD25/CD127/CD95/CD27, CD4+ regulatory, stem cell-like memory, naive and central memory cells were sorted. This clone came up a few times. What it recognizes is unknown. Germline CDR1 is GTSNPN and CDR2 is SVGIG (reference sequence). V dropped 4 bases and J dropped 4 bases, with 8 bases sitting between them. The CDR3 spans 12 residues.

The V call is TRBV30, the J call TRBJ2-1; tentatively, D is TRBD2 (5 bases). The sample consisted of naive CD4+ T cells from blood. The receptor was derived from a woman between 18 and 29 years old with type 1 diabetes. The CDR3 DNA reads as TGTGCCTGGACCGGGAATTACAATGAGCAGTTCTTC. Protein: CAWTGNYNEQFF. The full variable domain, its missing parts supplied by reference TRBV30 and TRBJ2-1, is SQTIHQWPATLVQPVGSPLSLECTVEGTSNPNLYWYRQAAGRGLQLLFYSVGIGQISSEVPQNLSASRPQDRQFILSSKKLLLSDSGFYLCAWTGNYNEQFFGPGTRLTVL.